A single T cell receptor (beta chain) is shown here with its context. V lost 5 bases and J 9 bases, leaving 14 bases between the germline ends. The V gene's germline CDR1 is ENHRY and CDR2 SYGVKD. The CDR3 runs to 14 residues. This entry belongs to a study of blood T cell repertoires in COVID-19. Study overall: There were acute and convalescent COVID-19 samples, and they came from the United States, Italy and Spain.

The repertoire was sequenced with immunoSEQ multiplex PCR; TCRdb's copy has only in-frame clones and lacks some. The sample yields approximately 150,000 clones, 90% seen once. Sequenced: peripheral blood. This clonotype was sampled from a man aged 60 to 75 with active or convalescent COVID-19. V is TRBV10-3 and J is TRBJ1-6; a possible D gene is TRBD1 (6 bases). Here the CDR3 DNA reads TGTGCCATCAGTCTGGACAGAGGGGGTTCACCCCTCCACTTT. It codes for CAISLDRGGSPLHF.